Presented here are 4 T cell receptor beta chains from one specimen sequenced in a study of blood T cells in healthy people across ages. A second about 6 to 12 cycle PCR used barcoded and J-beta primers. TCRdb redid the calling of the 5' RACE reads with MiXCR, one entry per CDR3 protein. The sample comprises 380,000 or so distinct CDR3 sequences, about half of which are singletons, and under 65% rests with the top ten. The sample was blood. The receptors were gathered from a man aged 60 to 75 in good health.

The CDR3 sequence: CSAYTGPSERGYTF. The CDR3 bases are TGCAGTGCTTATACTGGACCGTCAGAGCGGGGCTACACCTTC. The rearrangement uses TRBV20-1 and TRBJ1-2; D is unresolved. The CDR3 has 14 residues. Per germline, CDR1 DFQATT and CDR2 SNEGSKA (reference sequence). The V end was cut by 5 bases, the J end by 8 bases, with 21 bases between.

V gene TRBV3-1 combines with J gene TRBJ2-5; D gene uncertain. CDR3 size: 11 residues. V lost 8 bases and J lost 11, with 15 bases in between. Germline-derived CDR1 and CDR2 are LGHDT and YNNKEL (reference sequence). Here the CDR3 reads CASRNYNEQYF. The CDR3 DNA reads as TGTGCCAGCCGAAACTACAATGAGCAGTACTTC.

The V gene is TRBV29-1, the J gene TRBJ2-5, with TRBD1 matching 8 bases. Germline V lookup: CDR1 SQVTM, CDR2 ANQGSEA. The CDR3 spans 14 residues. The CDR3 sequence: CGGLQGVRTETQYF. In DNA, the CDR3 is TGCGGTGGGCTACAGGGGGTGCGCACAGAGACCCAGTACTTC.

The rearrangement uses TRBV7-9 and TRBJ2-5, with 9 nucleotides matching TRBD2. Germline CDR1 SEHNR, CDR2 FQNEAQ (reference sequence). J lost 7 bases, V lost 5 bases, and 8 bases had no gene match. The CDR3 length is 14 residues. CDR3 sequence: CASSLSGRLWTQYF. The CDR3 DNA is TGTGCCAGCAGCCTTAGCGGGAGACTGTGGACCCAGTACTTC.